The 32 T cell receptor beta chains listed next were all sequenced from one sample in a study of T cell responses to AZD1222 COVID-19 vaccine. Method: immunoSEQ multiplex PCR; TCRdb's copy keeps in-frame clones and lacks some. The sample holds 90,000 to 150,000 clones, roughly 84% seen once. The starting material was peripheral blood, obtained on day 0 of AZD1222 vaccination. Source of these receptors: an adult in good health.

The chain employs TRBV9 and TRBJ2-5, with TRBD1 matching 8 bases. Trimming took 1 base from V and 5 from J; bases not matched to a gene: 4. CDR3 size: 14 residues. Germline V gene lookup returns CDR1 SGDLS and CDR2 YYNGEE. Here the CDR3 DNA reads TGTGCCAGCAGCGTACAGGGGGCGCAGGAGACCCAGTACTTC. Its translation: CASSVQGAQETQYF.

This chain uses TRBV11-2 with TRBJ1-1, with D unclear. The CDR3 runs 12 residues. The germline V gene encodes CDR1 SGHAT and CDR2 FQNNGV. Trimming left V 5 bases short and J 0 bases short, with 4 bases between. CDR3 DNA: TGTGCCAGCAGCGCGATGAACACTGAAGCTTTCTTT. Translated: CASSAMNTEAFF.

Only a few counts were recorded for this clone. The rearrangement uses TRBV4-1 and TRBJ2-6, with a tentative D call TRBD1 (5 bases). Trimming pared 3 bases from V and 4 bases from J, leaving 13 bases between. The CDR3 runs to 16 residues. The germline V gene encodes CDR1 MGHRA and CDR2 YSYEKL. DNA for the CDR3: TGCGCCAGCAGCCAGGCCACAGGCTCGGGGGCCAACGTCCTGACTTTC. Translated: CASSQATGSGANVLTF.

This chain connects TRBV10-1 to TRBJ1-2, with no clear D. Germline V lookup: CDR1 WNHNN, CDR2 SYGVQD (reference sequence). Trimming stripped 2 bases from V and 7 bases from J, with 11 bases between. The CDR3 totals 13 residues. The DNA of the CDR3 is TGCGCCAGCAGTGAGGTTCAGATACGTGGCTACACCTTC. Translating gives CASSEVQIRGYTF.

The chain recombines TRBV6-2 or TRBV6-3 with TRBJ2-5, with D possibly being TRBD1 (5 bases). Deletions cut 5 bases from V and 3 bases from J, with 13 bases between. The CDR3 contains 14 residues. Germline V gene sequence: CDR1 MNHEY, CDR2 SVGEGT. The CDR3 DNA reads TGTGCCAGCAGTAACCGGGTCAGGGAAGAGACCCAGTACTTC. Its protein is CASSNRVREETQYF.

This chain uses TRBV5-8 with TRBJ1-2; 7 nucleotides line up with TRBD1. The CDR3 extends over 14 amino acids. J gave up 2 bases and V 4 bases, and 5 bases lay outside the gene matches. From germline, CDR1 is SGHTS and CDR2 YDEGEE. DNA of the CDR3: TGTGCCAGCAGCCGACAGGGTGAGAACTATGGCTACACCTTC. Its protein is CASSRQGENYGYTF.

The rearrangement links TRBV28 to TRBJ2-2; no reliable D call. CDR1 is MDHEN and CDR2 is SYDVKM in the germline V gene. There are 12 residues in the CDR3. The V gene lost 1 base and the J gene lost 7 bases, with 4 bases spanning the gap. The DNA for the CDR3 is TGTGCCAGCAGTTTATTAAGCGGGGAGCTGTTTTTT. Amino acid sequence: CASSLLSGELFF.

The chain has TRBV2 and TRBJ1-2, with 7 bases lining up with TRBD1. This CDR3 has 14 amino acids. V dropped 6 bases and J dropped 3; count of bases not matched to a gene: 7. Germline CDR1 and CDR2: SNHLY and FYNNEI. The CDR3 protein is CASSTPDRDYGYTF. Written as DNA, the CDR3 is TGTGCCAGCAGCACCCCTGACAGGGACTATGGCTACACCTTC.

This clone was seen only once. V usage is TRBV11-3 and J usage is TRBJ2-7; unclear D gene. Germline assignment: CDR1 SGHNT and CDR2 YENEEA. The V end lost 5 bases, the J end lost 2 bases, and 13 bases lay between the germline ends. CDR3 length equals 14 residues. The CDR3 sequence: CASSNPLLTYEQYF. The CDR3 DNA follows: TGTGCCAGCAGCAACCCGCTTTTGACCTACGAGCAGTACTTC.

The chain carries TRBV7-8 and TRBJ2-7; the D gene could be TRBD1 or TRBD2 (5 bases each). Trimming pared 2 bases from V and 0 bases from J, leaving 17 bases between. The V gene's germline CDR1 is SGHVS and CDR2 FQNEAQ. The CDR3 consists of 17 residues. DNA for the CDR3: TGTGCCAGCAGCTTAAAATTCGGGACGGAGAGCTCCTACGAGCAGTACTTC. Residues: CASSLKFGTESSYEQYF.

J is TRBJ2-2 and V is TRBV24-1; TRBD1 matches 7 bases. The V segment lost 1 base and the J segment 5 bases; nucleotides outside the gene matches: 3. The CDR3 has 15 amino acids. Germline V lookup: CDR1 KGHDR, CDR2 SFDVKD. CDR3 protein: CATSDFRGLTGELFF. CDR3 DNA: TGTGCCACCAGTGATTTTAGGGGGCTTACCGGGGAGCTGTTTTTT.

The chain has TRBV19 and TRBJ1-5, with TRBD1 matching 9 bases. Trimming cost V 10 bases and J 6 bases; bases outside gene matches: 13. The CDR3 length is 15 residues. Germline V gene lookup returns CDR1 LNHDA and CDR2 SQIVND (reference sequence). CDR3 amino acids: CATAPTGGFPQPQHF. DNA of the CDR3: TGTGCCACCGCACCCACAGGGGGCTTTCCTCAGCCCCAGCATTTT.

V gene TRBV5-6 combines with J gene TRBJ1-3; D not certain. CDR3 length equals 14 residues. Germline loops: CDR1 SGHDT, CDR2 YYEEEE. Trimming took 3 bases from V and 0 from J, leaving 7 bases between them. The CDR3: CASSSAASGNTIYF. In DNA form, the CDR3 reads TGTGCCAGCAGCTCGGCCGCCTCTGGAAACACCATATATTTT.

The CDR3 loop is CASTAARVGSPLHF. CDR3 DNA sequence: TGTGCCAGCACCGCCGCCAGGGTAGGATCACCCCTCCACTTT. The rearrangement uses TRBV6-5 and TRBJ1-6; perhaps TRBD1 as D (5 bases). CDR1 MNHEY and CDR2 SVGAGI come from the germline V gene. This CDR3 has 14 amino acids. The V end was cut by 7 bases, the J end by 10 bases, with 17 bases between.

In its sample, this clone was seen once. The chain combines TRBV19 with TRBJ1-5; a weak D match, TRBD1 (5 bases). The CDR3 is made up of 14 amino acids. The V gene's germline CDR1 is LNHDA and CDR2 SQIVND (reference sequence). Trimming took off 5 bases at V and 3 bases at J, with 11 bases between the two ends. The CDR3 here is CASSPRDPNQPQHF. The CDR3 DNA reads TGTGCCAGTAGTCCCCGGGACCCCAATCAGCCCCAGCATTTT.

This sequence joins TRBV19 and TRBJ1-2, with D possibly TRBD1 on 6 matching bases. Looked up from germline, CDR1 is LNHDA and CDR2 is SQIVND (reference sequence). The length of the CDR3 is 14 residues. Trimming took off 7 bases at V and 2 bases at J, with 14 bases between the two ends. The CDR3 loop is CASIRGAQNYGYTF. In DNA, the CDR3 is TGTGCCAGTATTCGGGGGGCCCAGAACTATGGCTACACCTTC.

This chain links TRBV29-1 with TRBJ1-2, with no clear D. The CDR3 sequence is 13 residues long. With 0 bases removed from V and 4 bases from J, the gap between germline ends came to 9 bases. Per germline, CDR1 SQVTM and CDR2 ANQGSEA. CDR3 bases: TGCAGCGTTGAAGACACAACTTTCTATGGCTACACCTTC. Protein: CSVEDTTFYGYTF.

The chain combines TRBV19 with TRBJ1-1; maybe TRBD1 (5 bases). Per germline, CDR1 LNHDA and CDR2 SQIVND (reference sequence). CDR3 size: 14 residues. The V and J ends lost 7 bases and 4 bases respectively, with 16 bases between them. DNA for the CDR3: TGTGCCAGTATCCTGGGGGAAGGCGGCACTGAAGCTTTCTTT. Translation gives CASILGEGGTEAFF.

The chain recombines TRBV9 with TRBJ1-6, with 9 bases that match TRBD1. This CDR3 is 15 amino acids long. The germline gives CDR1 SGDLS, CDR2 YYNGEE. V gave up 4 bases and J gave up 10 bases; unmatched junction bases: 9. DNA for the CDR3: TGTGCCAGCAGCTCCCCCGGGACAGGGAACTCACCCCTCCACTTT. This translates into CASSSPGTGNSPLHF.

The chain has TRBV6-6 and TRBJ2-5; D remains ambiguous. Germline values: CDR1 MNHNY, CDR2 SVGAGI (reference sequence). The CDR3 loop spans 14 amino acids. With 6 bases removed from V and 0 bases from J, the gap between germline ends came to 11 bases. The CDR3, as DNA: TGTGCCAGCAGCCCCAGCGTAAACCAAGAGACCCAGTACTTC. Residues: CASSPSVNQETQYF.

This rearrangement joins TRBV9 to TRBJ1-2; D possibly corresponds to TRBD1 (5 bases). The germline V and J ends were trimmed by 3 bases and 3 bases, with 9 bases remaining between them. The CDR3 has 13 residues. The germline V gene encodes CDR1 SGDLS and CDR2 YYNGEE. DNA for the CDR3: TGTGCCAGCAGCGGGGGCCCCGACTATGGCTACACCTTC. It encodes CASSGGPDYGYTF.

The V gene is TRBV28, the J gene TRBJ1-4; D not resolved. This CDR3 has 14 residues. Germline CDR1 is MDHEN and CDR2 is SYDVKM. Trimming pared 5 bases from V and 3 bases from J, leaving 10 bases between. CDR3 amino acids: CASSIPPANEKLFF. CDR3 bases: TGTGCCAGCAGTATACCACCAGCTAATGAAAAACTGTTTTTT.

The V call is TRBV14, the J call TRBJ2-1; D possibly corresponds to TRBD1 (5 bases). CDR3 length equals 14 residues. Trimming cost V 1 base and J 10 bases, with 14 bases left between them. Germline loops: CDR1 SGHDN, CDR2 FVKESK. The CDR3 DNA is TGTGCCAGCAGCCAAGTAAAGGGGTCAGGGGAGCAGTTCTTC. This translates into CASSQVKGSGEQFF.

The table lists this clone with many counts. The CDR3 coding sequence is TGTGCCAGCAGCCCCGGGAGCGATAATTCACCCCTCCACTTT. It codes for CASSPGSDNSPLHF. This rearrangement joins TRBV7-2 to TRBJ1-6, with unresolved D. The CDR3 consists of 14 residues. Between the trimmed V and J ends, which lost 5 bases and 5 bases, there was a span of 10 bases. CDR1 and CDR2 from the germline V gene are SGHTA and FQGNSA.

This clone was observed at least ten times. The chain couples TRBV6-4 to TRBJ1-2; 9 bases are shared with TRBD1. V dropped 3 bases and J dropped 4; count of bases not matched to a gene: 6. CDR1 is MRHNA and CDR2 is SNTAGT in the germline V gene. The CDR3 contains 15 residues. Here the CDR3 DNA reads TGTGCCAGCAGTGAGGAACCGGGACAGGGCTATGGCTACACCTTC. Translated, it gives CASSEEPGQGYGYTF.

The chain employs TRBV18 and TRBJ1-1; TRBD1 might be the D (5 bases). V lost 0 bases and J 5 bases, leaving 13 bases between the germline ends. CDR3 length: 15 residues. Germline V gives CDR1 KGHSH, CDR2 LQKENI. In DNA, the CDR3 is TGTGCCAGCTCACCACCGTCCGGGAGGGGAACTGAAGCTTTCTTT. This gives the protein CASSPPSGRGTEAFF.

The genes are TRBV27 and TRBJ2-7; D is unresolved. The CDR3 consists of 13 residues. V gave up 2 bases and J gave up 4 bases, with 9 bases separating them. The germline CDR1 and CDR2 sequences are MNHEY and SMNVEV (reference sequence). The DNA for the CDR3 is TGTGCCAGCAGTTTAGTTTGGGGTTACGAGCAGTACTTC. It yields the protein CASSLVWGYEQYF.

V usage is TRBV7-3 and J usage is TRBJ1-1; D not resolved. The V end was cut by 0 bases, the J end by 5 bases, with 7 bases between. Germline V gives CDR1 SGHTA, CDR2 FQGTGA. The CDR3 spans 13 residues. CDR3 DNA sequence: TGTGCCAGCAGCTTAACAGGGAGAACTGAAGCTTTCTTT. Translation gives CASSLTGRTEAFF.

The chain uses TRBV21-1 and TRBJ2-7; the DNA was not compared with TRBD1, the D call given in the table. TRBV21-1 is flagged as a pseudogene. The CDR3 runs 15 residues. The CDR3 coding sequence is TGTGCCAGCAGCAAGGGGCCGGGACAGACCTACGAGCAGTACTTC. Its translation: CASSKGPGQTYEQYF.

This clone came up a few times. The V gene is TRBV27, the J gene TRBJ1-1, with D perhaps TRBD1 (6 bases). The CDR3 covers 14 residues. Trimming took 6 bases from V and 3 from J, leaving 14 bases between them. Germline values: CDR1 MNHEY, CDR2 SMNVEV (reference sequence). The CDR3 sequence: CASSRGRGDTEAFF. The CDR3 bases are TGTGCCAGCAGCCGGGGGCGAGGGGACACTGAAGCTTTCTTT.

This clone was seen only once. V gene TRBV6-6 combines with J gene TRBJ1-2; tentatively, D is TRBD1 (5 bases). Trimming stripped 4 bases from V and 8 bases from J, with 14 bases between. The CDR3 spans 13 residues. CDR1 is MNHNY, CDR2 SVGAGI, per germline (reference sequence). CDR3 loop: CASSSQGPGGYTF. The CDR3 nucleotides read TGTGCCAGCAGTTCCCAGGGCCCGGGGGGCTACACCTTC.

This chain uses TRBV10-3 with TRBJ2-6; D perhaps matches TRBD1 (5 bases). The CDR3 spans 17 residues. The germline V gene encodes CDR1 ENHRY and CDR2 SYGVKD. Trimming took off 7 bases at V and 1 base at J, with 17 bases between the two ends. Here the CDR3 reads CAIKVSRQGSGANVLTF. The CDR3 DNA reads as TGTGCCATCAAGGTCTCTCGTCAGGGTTCTGGGGCCAACGTCCTGACTTTC.